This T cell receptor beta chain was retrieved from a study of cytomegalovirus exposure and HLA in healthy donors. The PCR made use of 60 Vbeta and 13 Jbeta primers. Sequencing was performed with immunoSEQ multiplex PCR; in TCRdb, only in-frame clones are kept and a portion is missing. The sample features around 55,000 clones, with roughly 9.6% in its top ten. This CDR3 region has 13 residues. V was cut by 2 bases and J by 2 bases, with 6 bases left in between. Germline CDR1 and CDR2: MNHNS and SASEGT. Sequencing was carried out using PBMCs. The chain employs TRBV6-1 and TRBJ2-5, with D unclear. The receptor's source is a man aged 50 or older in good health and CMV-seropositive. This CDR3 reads CASSEISQETQYF. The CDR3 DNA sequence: TGTGCCAGCAGTGAAATTTCACAAGAGACCCAGTACTTC.